This TCR beta chain was retrieved from a study of cytomegalovirus exposure and HLA in healthy donors (dated by TCRdb to 2017 to 2019). With respect to the entire study: An earlier analysis of several hundred of the donors reported approximately 280 Gb of sequence data and 90 million to 120 million unique TCR beta sequences obtained from about 179 million T cells. HLA typing covered class I and class II loci at four-digit resolution. To predict cytomegalovirus infection status, the study brought together high-throughput TCR immunosequencing, statistical association of individual TCRs with disease status, and machine learning. Donor age, sex, ethnicity and CMV serostatus were collected together with the repertoire data. In an earlier analysis of about 590 of the donors, high-throughput TCR beta sequencing was used to judge whether each TCR beta V gene segment behaved as functional or pseudogenic. Genome-wide SNP genotypes for about three fifths of the 666 donors were used in a later genetic analysis, which treated that subset as a discovery cohort. Among a few hundred genotyped donors of the cohort, an average of about 240,000 unique TCR beta nucleotide sequences were sequenced per donor, approximately 20% of them non-productive. The study aimed to test whether signatures of past pathogen exposure could be identified by cataloging public T cell receptors. Four or five DR-DQ haplotypes were handled as single units for association and clustering because linkage in the cohort was strong. The number of typed donors differed by locus: roughly 620-630 for A, B, C, DRB1 and DQB1; 522 for DQA1; 606 for DPA1; and 400 to 480 for DPB1. The study profiled the T cell repertoires of around 700 subjects by immunosequencing and related them to cytomegalovirus serostatus. Of the roughly 400 genotyped donors, over 65% fell in the genetic ancestry cluster associated with self-reported Caucasian donors. Rather than drawing on any new phenotypic data, the later analysis identified candidate immune exposures from TCR beta sequences and the way those sequences occurred across donors. To study patterns of TCR occurrence, a later analysis re-analyzed previously published TCR beta repertoires from more than 550 donors and added high-resolution HLA genotyping. Approximately 310 gigabases of sequencing data and roughly 90 million unique TCR sequences were included in an early release covering about 600 HLA-typed donors. Along with the approximately 650-subject first cohort, a separate validation cohort of about 110 different subjects was used. Every discovery cohort repertoire had been produced on one sequencing platform. Study-wide conclusions, independent of this receptor: A further reported finding was that TCR beta sequences accurately predicted the HLA-A and HLA-B alleles for most subjects in the first cohort. Linkage disequilibrium might explain the correlated functional status among segregating V segments, but an unknown experimental factor could not be ruled out. HLA typing was unavailable for some donors at each locus, so association tests used only the typed subset. A cluster of highly shared sequence variants was judged likely to be a technical artifact of the sequencing pipeline. Across donors, most TCR sequences were observed very rarely, whereas some public TCRs were present in many individuals. In an earlier analysis of approximately 590 of the donors, most TCR beta V segments appeared in productive rearrangements about 90% or about 30% of the time, broadly matching IMGT annotations. In this cohort, only TCR beta chains were sequenced, and detectable features were limited by the absence of alpha or paired-chain data. In a later analysis, over 15,000 TCR beta sequences were associated with specific HLA alleles at a false discovery rate of 0.05. CMV serostatus was the only immune exposure information available for the cohort. A later analysis found that TCR association rates varied across HLA loci, with DRB1 alleles showing the most associated TCRs and HLA-C alleles the fewest. Compared with the approximately 600-donor mean, donors in an Asian-associated ancestry cluster had fewer N-insertions in productive TCRs, according to a later genetic analysis. According to a later analysis, most CMV-associated TCR beta chains appeared to be HLA-restricted, and the HLA associations seemed to be driven largely by CMV exposure. A later analysis found that HLA-associated TCR beta chains were more clonally expanded and had lower generation probabilities than equally common non-associated chains. Several of the top co-occurrence clusters appeared to be linked to parvovirus B19, influenza, CMV and Epstein-Barr virus, according to a later analysis. Because counts were too low, around 17 rarely observed V segments, including chromosome 9 orphons, were left out of the earlier analysis of approximately 500 of the donors. When HLA alleles, especially DR and DQ, strongly co-occurred, TCR associations were difficult to assign to individual alleles. Some IMGT-functional V segments, including TRBV6-2 and TRBV6-3, could not be told apart with the 87-base-pair reads, so those segments were excluded. Three of the identified cytomegalovirus-associated TCR beta chains were confirmed in vitro to be specific for cytomegalovirus antigens. The presence/absence analyses assumed that sequencing depth was roughly uniform across donors, and that assumption may not be true. In both the original and validation cohorts, the classifier was reported to diagnose cytomegalovirus status with high specificity and sensitivity. The study gave a list of under 200 TCR beta chains associated with cytomegalovirus. According to the authors, the approach could potentially be generalized to other disease states and immunological phenotypes. V-gene and J-gene trimming of TCR beta chains was associated with a missense DCLRE1C variant in a later genetic analysis, and the association was replicated in an independent cohort.

CDR1 and CDR2 are drawn from the germline V gene: SNHLY, FYNNEI. Measured from the cysteine to the phenylalanine, the CDR3 is 11 residues long. Only the CDR3 part of the read is kept: 33 bases, read in frame from the first base. Cut back by 6 bases and 5 bases, the V and J ends lie 8 bases apart. Library generation was performed with the immunoSEQ multiplex PCR assay. The multiplex PCR relied on a mix of 60 forward primers for TCR Vbeta segments and 13 reverse primers for TCR Jbeta segments. The CDR3 region of rearranged TCR beta genes was amplified from genomic DNA by a multiplex PCR assay. On the Illumina HiSeq System, the amplified TCR beta libraries were sequenced as 87-base-pair reads. Per the source publication's procedure: A later analysis tallied roughly 78 million unique TCR beta chains across the 650 to 750 repertoires, and about 10 million of those chains were shared by two or more donors. To remove PCR and sequencing errors, raw reads were error-corrected and collapsed into unique sequences using a nearest-neighbor algorithm that merged closely related sequences. CDR3 sequences were aligned to IMGT reference sequences to assign V, D and J gene segments. For a sequence to be retained, a match of at least six nucleotides was required to both a V gene segment and a J gene segment. Rearrangements were called productive when the CDR3 lacked stop codons and stayed in frame with V and J; all others were non-productive. Following IMGT convention, CDR3 was defined as the stretch from the second conserved V-encoded cysteine up to the conserved J-encoded phenylalanine. The earlier analysis of about 610 of the donors excluded sequences that lacked an unambiguous match to a single V gene segment. An earlier analysis of 550 to 650 of the donors classified V segments as functional when productive rearrangements were above 56.7% and as segregating when the standard deviation between donors was above 5%. A statistical classification framework was developed to diagnose cytomegalovirus status using the catalog of TCR beta chain sequences. In a later analysis, TCR nucleotide sequences were compared against IMGT/GENE-DB human TR gene sequences so that V and J genes could be assigned. Using the TCRdist pipeline, a later analysis assigned CDR3 sequences along with most-parsimonious VDJ recombination scenarios. A later analysis defined each TCR beta chain by its CDR3 amino acid sequence plus V-gene family, and excluded reads lacking a unique V-gene family. To address suspected cross-contamination and a sequencing artifact, a later analysis removed a few hundred highly shared, low-generation-probability nucleotide sequences. For each public chain, a later analysis derived a clonal expansion index from normalized ranks of inferred template counts within each repertoire. Generation probabilities in a later analysis came from a VDJ recombination model fitted to out-of-frame rearrangements, and those results were checked against IGoR. Hypergeometric tests were used in a later analysis to score TCR-TCR, TCR-HLA and TCR-CMV co-occurrence, with a repertoire-size bias correction applied to the TCR pairs. False discovery rates were estimated in a later analysis by permuting HLA or CMV assignments 20 times. A later analysis grouped co-occurring TCRs with DBSCAN, adding TCRdist sequence similarity when clustering within HLA-allele-positive subsets. For co-occurrence clustering, repertoires with fewer than 30,000 or more than 120,000 public chains were excluded, along with 4 to 6 repertoires with anomalous nucleotide sharing. Here the immuneACCESS table is served through TCRdb, limited to in-frame sequences with V and J called. Missing clones are a known gap in these copies; in checked studies unresolved V genes cover under half, and the rest lacks a known reason. For V, J and clone size, that table is used; D and trimming come from the DNA. Counted in this sample were some 170,000 clones; around three quarters of them appeared once. The biggest ten clones account for 0.9% to 1.1% of the sample.

In this sample, this clone turned up a few times. What antigen it recognizes has not been identified. Qualities for individual bases were not recorded, and no much larger clone is one base off. The cohort comprised 666 healthy bone marrow donors. Cohort members were all nominally healthy when sampled, although unrecorded immune exposures were likely present. The donor was CMV seronegative and belonged to the group of roughly 330 seronegative cohort members. Every donor gave a peripheral blood sample, and the peripheral blood mononuclear cells from that sample were used for TCR beta sequencing. The Qiagen DNeasy Blood Extraction Kit was used to extract genomic DNA from the blood cell samples.

The TCR was taken from a woman aged 40 to 55 in good health and CMV-seronegative. The specimen was PBMCs. The chain uses TRBV2 and TRBJ2-7; no D segment can be confidently identified. The CDR3 region: CASSYLDEQYF. The DNA reads TGTGCCAGCAGCTACCTGGACGAGCAGTACTTC.